These 8 T cell receptor beta chains were all obtained from the same sample, sequenced in a study of CD8 T cells in Susac syndrome. The authors reverse transcribed roughly 0.5 to 1 ug RNA with random hexamers. TCRdb passed the immunoSEQ multiplex PCR reads through MiXCR, listing each CDR3 protein once. The sample holds about 130,000 distinct CDR3 sequences, around 94% seen once. The specimen sequenced was CD4+ T cells from PBMCs. These receptors all come from a human donor in good health.

This chain links TRBV28 with TRBJ2-2; 8 bases are a match to TRBD2. Germline CDR1 MDHEN, CDR2 SYDVKM. The CDR3 runs to 14 residues. V trimming: 5 bases; J trimming: 10 bases; junction bases outside the gene matches: 9. CDR3 protein: CASSARGGSTELFF. The CDR3 coding sequence is TGTGCCAGCAGTGCCCGGGGGGGATCAACGGAGCTGTTTTTT.

V is TRBV7-2 and J is TRBJ2-7; perhaps TRBD2 as D (6 bases). The CDR3 is made up of 15 amino acids. The V end was cut by 3 bases, the J end by 2 bases, with 14 bases between. CDR1 is SGHTA and CDR2 is FQGNSA in the germline V gene. DNA for the CDR3: TGTGCCAGCAGCTTCGAGCCGGGACTGCCCTACGAGCAGTACTTC. The encoded protein is CASSFEPGLPYEQYF.

V gene TRBV6-1 combines with J gene TRBJ2-3, with TRBD2 matching 16 bases. Per germline, CDR1 MNHNS and CDR2 SASEGT. The CDR3 contains 18 residues. Losses at the gene ends were 3 bases for V and 4 bases for J; bases not matched to a gene: 7. This CDR3 reads CASSEGTSGRAGADTQYF. The CDR3 DNA follows: TGTGCCAGCAGTGAGGGGACTAGCGGGAGGGCCGGGGCAGATACGCAGTATTTT.

V is TRBV20-1 and J is TRBJ1-2; D uncertain. Germline V gene sequence: CDR1 DFQATT, CDR2 SNEGSKA (reference sequence). V lost 2 bases and J lost 2, with 18 bases in between. The CDR3 contains 16 residues. In nucleotides, the CDR3 is TGCAGTGCTAGAAGTCGGGGTTCCCTAATAAACTATGGCTACACCTTC. Translation gives CSARSRGSLINYGYTF.

This clonotype appeared once. The chain uses TRBV7-2 and TRBJ1-5; D might be TRBD1 (5 bases). The CDR3 loop spans 15 amino acids. Deletions cut 5 bases from V and 7 bases from J, with 18 bases between. CDR1 and CDR2 (germline): SGHTA, FQGNSA. This chain's CDR3 is CASSPGRGREQPQHF. Here the CDR3 DNA reads TGTGCCAGCAGCCCCGGACGGGGACGGGAACAGCCCCAGCATTTT.

The chain couples TRBV20-1 to TRBJ2-7; 10 positions agree with TRBD2. This CDR3 spans 16 amino acids. CDR1 is DFQATT and CDR2 is SNEGSKA in the germline V gene (reference sequence). Trimming at V came to 1 base and at J to 3 bases, leaving 9 bases not matched to a gene. CDR3 coding DNA: TGCAGTGCTAGAGGGACTAGCGGAAATAAACGCTACGAGCAGTACTTC. It codes for CSARGTSGNKRYEQYF.

The chain links TRBV4-3 to TRBJ1-2, with unresolved D. V lost 4 bases, J lost 3 bases, and 12 bases lay in between. The CDR3 sequence is 14 residues long. Germline V CDR1 and CDR2: LGHNA, YSLEER. Here the CDR3 DNA reads TGCGCCAGCAGCCCAGAAGGTGGTGACTATGGCTACACCTTC. Protein product: CASSPEGGDYGYTF.

V and J are TRBV4-3 and TRBJ1-1, with D tentatively TRBD1 (6 bases). The CDR3 has 18 residues. V was shortened by 0 bases and J by 4 bases, with 21 bases between the two germline ends. CDR1 is LGHNA, CDR2 YSLEER, per germline. For the CDR3, the DNA is TGCGCCAGCAGCCAAGATAGGGAAACAGGGAGGAGTGTCACTGAAGCTTTCTTT. Encoded protein: CASSQDRETGRSVTEAFF.